This section outlines one T cell receptor (beta chain) sequence together with its context. Antigen specificity is unknown. These data belong to a study of vaccination and CD4 T cells after COVID-19. An Oncomine TCR Beta short-read assay was used to sequence the DNA from cultured CD4+ T cells. Cultures of CD4+ T cells served as the source for extracting genomic DNA. Each CDR3 protein is one row after TCRdb ran MiXCR on the PCR reads. The data contain roughly 14,000 distinct CDR3 sequences, approximately 30% of them singletons. Treatment defined: roughly ten-day PBMC culture with coronavirus spike peptide pools or control peptides (ViraFEST assay). The source is a human donor with COVID-19. Source material: cultured CD4+ T cells from blood.

The CDR3 sequence: CASRPSLANTGELFF. The CDR3 DNA follows: TGTGCCAGCAGGCCGAGCCTAGCGAACACCGGGGAGCTGTTTTTT. The rearrangement joins TRBV6-1 to TRBJ2-2; D ambiguous. The CDR3 loop spans 15 amino acids. The V gene lost 6 bases and the J gene lost 0 bases, with 11 bases spanning the gap. Germline V gives CDR1 MNHNS, CDR2 SASEGT.